The TCR beta chain described here comes from a study of blood T cell repertoires in COVID-19 (dated by TCRdb to about 2020). Turning to the overall study: Samples covering the acute and convalescent phases of COVID-19 were provided by collaborators in the United States, Italy and Spain. The material from the prospective study consisted of cDNA or gDNA derived from T cells, B-cell-depleted T cells, or PBMCs. Deeply sampled blood TCRbeta repertoires from subjects exposed to, actively infected with, or recovered from COVID-19 were included in the dataset. The repertoires were released in a freely available public database intended as a resource for research on the immune response to SARS-CoV-2. Samples were obtained from the ongoing ImmuneRACE study (first 160 participants) and from some 1,200 subjects provided by 6 global collaborators. The sample metadata nearly always contained a de-identified subject ID, COVID-19 status, age in years and sex. Where HLA class I and class II types were available, the types were taken from metadata supplied by the sample provider, not from assay-based typing. What the work shows at the level of the full study, not this receptor alone: How much clinical and demographic metadata was included differed by source and by participant, and the metadata was provided uncurated.

On this clone: It has no known antigen specificity. It has no much larger one-base neighbor in the sample; base qualities were not kept.

Participants in the prospective study were enrolled through a virtual design, were aged about 18 to 100 years, and lived in roughly 24 United States geographic areas. In the prospective study, cohorts were assigned on the basis of participant-reported clinical history obtained from a screening survey and a study questionnaire. Recovered participants in ImmuneRACE Cohort 3 were defined by two consecutive negative NP/OP PCR tests, clearance by a healthcare professional, or resolution of symptoms. Mobile phlebotomists in the prospective study collected whole blood, serum and a nasopharyngeal or oropharyngeal swab from every participant. Prospective study participants could optionally give additional blood draws and questionnaires over a roughly 2-month period. Blood samples from the prospective study were shipped frozen or at room temperature prior to DNA extraction. Deletion took 3 bases off V and 2 bases off J, with a span of 11 bases between the germline ends. The CDR3 measures 14 amino acids from cysteine to phenylalanine. Only CDR3 DNA remains: 42 bases, in frame from the first base. Reading the germline V gene gives CDR1 SGHRS and CDR2 YFSETQ.

The immunoSEQ Assay, a bias-controlled multiplex PCR, was used to amplify TCRbeta CDR3 regions from genomic DNA. In the original analysis: The number of nucleated cells in each sample was estimated from the amplification of reference gene primers within the assay. To quantify the absolute abundance of each unique TCRbeta CDR3 rearrangement, sequence reads were collapsed and filtered. For each sample, productive Simpson clonality was calculated as the square root of Simpson's diversity index over productive rearrangements. TCRdb took this table from immuneACCESS and kept in-frame rearrangements with V and J called. Such tables lack part of the clones; where checked against another copy, unresolved V genes explain under half of the gap, and the rest is unexplained. The V and J calls and clone size come from that table; D and trimming were worked out from the DNA. This sample gives 490,000 or so clones in total; less than 90% of them show up just once. Jointly, the top ten make up roughly 8% of the sample.

The chain employs TRBV5-1 and TRBJ2-5; 6 matching bases give a weak D call of TRBD1. This receptor was taken from a woman aged 55 to 70 who had recovered from COVID-19. The sequenced sample consisted of PBMCs or T cells enriched from blood (not recorded which). This receptor carries the CDR3 CASSSGQRQETQYF. Read as DNA, the sequence is TGCGCCAGCAGCTCGGGACAAAGACAAGAGACCCAGTACTTC.